The 19 T cell receptor beta chains presented below share a single source sample, sequenced in a study of response to subunit inactivated influenza vaccine. TCRdb ran MiXCR on the RT-PCR reads and lists one entry per CDR3 protein. Of about 310,000 distinct CDR3 sequences listed, roughly 20% were seen once; the top ten hold about a tenth. Sequenced here: PBMCs from blood, sampled 21 months after vaccination. Every receptor here comes from a man aged 50 to 75 who received an inactivated influenza vaccine.

This clonotype was seen a few times. The J gene is TRBJ2-7, the V gene TRBV5-1, with D perhaps matching TRBD1 or TRBD2 (5 bases each). The germline gives CDR1 SGHRS, CDR2 YFSETQ. V lost 1 base and J lost 0, with 17 bases in between. The CDR3 contains 17 residues. The CDR3 nucleotides are TGCGCCAGCAGCTTGTCTGGGGCGGGTATGAGCTCCTACGAGCAGTACTTC. This sequence encodes CASSLSGAGMSSYEQYF.

This clonotype was observed many times. The rearrangement joins TRBV7-2 to TRBJ1-1; 7 nucleotides agree with TRBD1. Germline-derived CDR1 and CDR2 are SGHTA and FQGNSA. The junction had 6 bases not matched to a gene; V was cut back by 4 bases and J by 1 base. This CDR3 has 15 residues. The CDR3 here is CASSSPRQGNTEAFF. CDR3 in DNA: TGTGCCAGCAGCTCCCCCAGACAGGGGAACACTGAAGCTTTCTTT.

This rearrangement joins TRBV27 to TRBJ2-3; 7 nucleotides agree with TRBD1. The trim removed 5 bases at V and 2 bases at J, leaving 7 bases unmatched. The length of the CDR3 is 15 residues. Germline assignment: CDR1 MNHEY and CDR2 SMNVEV (reference sequence). The CDR3: CASSVRRGFTDTQYF. DNA for the CDR3: TGTGCCAGCAGTGTTCGCAGGGGGTTCACAGATACGCAGTATTTT.

The chain combines TRBV20-1 with TRBJ2-2; perhaps D is TRBD1 or TRBD2 (6 bases each). The V gene lost 4 bases and the J gene lost 7 bases, with 16 bases spanning the gap. The CDR3 length is 14 residues. Per the germline V gene, CDR1 is DFQATT and CDR2 is SNEGSKA (reference sequence). The CDR3 DNA sequence: TGCAGTGCTAAGTGGGACTCCAGGGGCGGGGAGCTGTTTTTT. It codes for CSAKWDSRGGELFF.

A note on this clonotype: Mismatch with germline at one junction end may stem from a read error. This rearrangement joins TRBV18 to TRBJ1-5; D not resolved. The germline V gene has CDR1 KGHSH and CDR2 LQKENI. The CDR3 extends over 17 amino acids. In DNA form, the CDR3 reads TGTGCCAGCTCACTCTTTGGAACGACTGGACTCAATCAGCTCCAGCATTTT. Translation gives CASSLFGTTGLNQLQHF.

Here the CDR3 reads CASSSGVRGTEAFF. CDR3 nucleotide sequence: TGCGCCAGCAGCTCAGGCGTCCGGGGGACTGAAGCTTTCTTT. The chain has TRBV5-1 and TRBJ1-1; possibly TRBD1 for D (5 bases). Germline values: CDR1 SGHRS, CDR2 YFSETQ. The CDR3 is 14 residues long. The germline V and J ends were trimmed by 3 bases and 5 bases, with 14 bases remaining between them.

This clonotype was counted only a few times. The J gene is TRBJ1-2, the V gene TRBV12-3 or TRBV12-4; D might be TRBD1 (5 bases). Trimming left V 2 bases short and J 3 bases short, with 7 bases between. CDR3 length: 13 amino acids. CDR3 amino acids: CASSLMGDYGYTF. For the CDR3, the DNA is TGTGCCAGCAGTTTAATGGGGGACTATGGCTACACCTTC.

This clonotype was seen only a few times. The chain has TRBV29-1 and TRBJ1-2; 8 bases are a match to TRBD1. The CDR3 contains 17 residues. Per germline, CDR1 SQVTM and CDR2 ANQGSEA. Trimming at V came to 0 bases and at J to 1 base, leaving 10 bases not matched to a gene. The CDR3 DNA reads as TGCAGCGTTGAAGACCCACAGGGGGAGCATTTTAACTATGGCTACACCTTC. Its protein product is CSVEDPQGEHFNYGYTF.

This chain uses TRBV12-3 or TRBV12-4 with TRBJ2-5, with 9 bases aligning to TRBD1. This CDR3 has 17 amino acids. With V trimmed by 6 bases and J by 5 bases, 16 bases remained unmatched. DNA of the CDR3: TGTGCCAGCAGCCTGGGGATAGGACAGGGGATCAGGGAGACCCAGTACTTC. Its translation is CASSLGIGQGIRETQYF.

The gene calls are TRBV5-8 and TRBJ1-1; 7 nucleotides match TRBD1. This CDR3 is 13 amino acids long. The V and J ends lost 4 bases and 6 bases, in that order; junction bases with no gene match: 6. From germline, CDR1 is SGHTS and CDR2 YDEGEE. CDR3 in DNA: TGTGCCAGCAGCCGCGACAGGGCGGCTGAAGCTTTCTTT. Its translation is CASSRDRAAEAFF. The entire variable domain, with the rest obtained from reference TRBV5-8 and TRBJ1-1, is as follows: EAGVTQSPTHLIKTRGQQATLRCSPISGHTSVYWYQQALGLGLQFLLWYDEGEERNRGNFPPRFSGRQFPNYSSELNVNALELEDSALYLCASSRDRAAEAFFGQGTRLTVV.

This clonotype was observed a few times. The rearrangement links TRBV2 to TRBJ1-2; the D is unclear. The germline V gene encodes CDR1 SNHLY and CDR2 FYNNEI. V lost 2 bases and J lost 5, with 9 bases in between. There are 13 residues in the CDR3. The CDR3 here is CASSERQIYGYTF. As DNA, the CDR3 is TGTGCCAGCAGTGAACGCCAGATTTATGGCTACACCTTC.

The chain couples TRBV15 to TRBJ2-7, with TRBD1 as a possible D gene (5 bases). Germline CDR1 and CDR2: LNHNV and YYDKDF (reference sequence). The CDR3 extends over 13 amino acids. V lost 0 bases and J 6 bases, leaving 9 bases between the germline ends. The DNA for the CDR3 is TGTGCCACCAGCAGAGACAGGGATAGCGAGCAGTACTTC. Its translation: CATSRDRDSEQYF.

This clonotype was picked up many times. This sequence joins TRBV20-1 and TRBJ2-5; the D is unclear. The V gene's germline CDR1 is DFQATT and CDR2 SNEGSKA (reference sequence). Trimming cost V 5 bases and J 1 base, with 14 bases left between them. The CDR3 totals 14 residues. The CDR3 loop is CSAPRWVTQETQYF. The CDR3 DNA follows: TGCAGTGCTCCTAGATGGGTCACCCAAGAGACCCAGTACTTC.

This clonotype occurred many times. The chain carries TRBV11-2 and TRBJ1-1, with D possibly TRBD1 on 5 matching bases. This CDR3 region has 13 residues. Germline assignment: CDR1 SGHAT and CDR2 FQNNGV. Trimming stripped 2 bases from V and 7 bases from J, with 11 bases between. The CDR3 sequence is CASSLSGWGEAFF. CDR3 in DNA: TGTGCCAGCAGCTTATCAGGGTGGGGTGAAGCTTTCTTT.

This clonotype showed up many times. V gene TRBV4-1 combines with J gene TRBJ1-5; unclear D gene. The germline V and J ends were trimmed by 1 base and 4 bases, with 11 bases remaining between them. The CDR3 sequence is 15 residues long. In germline, CDR1 is MGHRA, CDR2 YSYEKL. This CDR3 reads CASSQGQKLNQPQHF. CDR3 in DNA: TGCGCCAGCAGCCAAGGGCAGAAGTTAAATCAGCCCCAGCATTTT.

This clonotype was counted many times. The J gene is TRBJ1-1, the V gene TRBV4-1, with 9 bases lining up with TRBD1. This CDR3 comprises 15 residues. V lost 3 bases to trimming and J lost 1 base; unmatched junction nucleotides: 3. The germline V gene has CDR1 MGHRA and CDR2 YSYEKL. The CDR3 sequence is CASSHEQGANTEAFF. CDR3 DNA sequence: TGCGCCAGCAGCCATGAACAGGGGGCGAACACTGAAGCTTTCTTT.

At least ten counts were recorded for this clonotype. The rearrangement uses TRBV28 and TRBJ2-2; D possibly corresponds to TRBD2 (6 bases). From germline, CDR1 is MDHEN and CDR2 SYDVKM. V was shortened by 4 bases and J by 8 bases, with 17 bases between the two germline ends. The CDR3 totals 15 residues. CDR3 DNA sequence: TGTGCCAGCAGTTCACTGGAGAGGGGAGGTGGGGAGCTGTTTTTT. Its protein product is CASSSLERGGGELFF.

V is TRBV20-1 and J is TRBJ2-1, with 8 bases that match TRBD2. There are 13 residues in the CDR3. Germline CDR1 and CDR2: DFQATT and SNEGSKA (reference sequence). J lost 6 bases, V lost 1 base, and 2 bases had no gene match. CDR3 loop: CSARVGTSNEQFF. The CDR3 DNA is TGCAGTGCTAGAGTGGGGACTAGCAATGAGCAGTTCTTC.

This clonotype was counted only a few times. The chain couples TRBV20-1 to TRBJ2-7; D gene uncertain. Trimming took off 1 base at V and 1 base at J, with 5 bases between the two ends. Germline values: CDR1 DFQATT, CDR2 SNEGSKA (reference sequence). The CDR3 extends over 12 amino acids. The CDR3 loop reads CSARGESYEQYF. CDR3 nucleotide sequence: TGCAGTGCTAGAGGCGAATCCTACGAGCAGTACTTC.